The 5 T cell receptor beta chains below were found in one sample sequenced in a study of tumor and adjacent non-tumor tissue in lung cancer. TCRbeta libraries were built with three rounds of nested PCR, modified from ARM-PCR. One entry per CDR3 protein results from TCRdb running MiXCR on the multiplex PCR reads. This repertoire shows 90,000 to 100,000 distinct CDR3 sequences, approximately 80% found once; its top ten account for approximately 28%. RNA was extracted from bulk tissue without any cell sorting. More than 3 cm separated this lung sample from the edge of the tumor. Source material: distant non-tumor lung tissue. These receptor sequences come from a man between 60 and 70 years old with small cell lung cancer.

With respect to this clonotype: A read error may produce the germline difference seen at one junction end. V and J are TRBV5-4 and TRBJ2-2, with D perhaps TRBD2 (6 bases). Germline CDR1 SGHNT, CDR2 YYREEE (reference sequence). The CDR3 length is 16 residues. This chain's CDR3 is CASLMTGRENTGKLFF. As DNA, the CDR3 is TGTGCCAGCCTTATGACGGGACGGGAGAACACCGGGAAGCTGTTTTTT. Full variable domain (outside the CDR3, taken from reference TRBV5-4 and TRBJ2-2): ETGVTQSPTHLIKTRGQQVTLRCSSQSGHNTVSWYQQALGQGPQFIFQYYREEENGRGNFPPRFSGLQFPNYSSELNVNALELDDSALYLCASLMTGRENTGKLFFGEGSRLTVL.

Details on this clonotype: One junction end does not reproduce the germline sequence, and a read error may be involved. The rearrangement links TRBV5-6 to TRBJ2-3; D gene unclear. Germline V gene lookup returns CDR1 SGHDT and CDR2 YYEEEE. This CDR3 is built from 14 residues. CDR3 nucleotide sequence: TGTGCCAGCAGCTTGGATCGATTGGTAGATACGCAGAATTTT. Its protein is CASSLDRLVDTQNF.

To note about this clonotype: A junction end diverges from the germline sequence, so it may reflect a read error. This chain connects TRBV4-2 to TRBJ2-5; possibly TRBD1 for D (6 bases). In germline, CDR1 is LGHNA, CDR2 YNFKEQ. CDR3 length: 14 residues. The CDR3 DNA follows: TGTGTTAGCAGCCAGGGGAGCAGGCAAGACACCCAGTACTTC. Protein: CVSSQGSRQDTQYF.

Points on this clonotype: A much larger clone differs from this one at a single base, so this may be a read error. This chain's CDR3 is CDSSLEGQGPDTQYF. DNA of the CDR3: TGCGACAGCAGCTTGGAGGGACAGGGCCCAGATACGCAGTATTTT. The chain has TRBV5-1 and TRBJ2-3; TRBD1 aligns across 9 bases. Germline loops: CDR1 SGHRS, CDR2 YFSETQ. This CDR3 region has 15 residues. The full variable domain, rest sourced from reference TRBV5-1 and TRBJ2-3, is KAGVTQTPRYLIKTRGQQVTLSCSPISGHRSVSWYQQTPGQGLQFLFEYFSETQRNKGNFPGRFSGRQFSNSRSEMNVSTLELGDSALYLCDSSLEGQGPDTQYFGPGTRLTVL.

V is TRBV12-3 or TRBV12-4 and J is TRBJ2-1, with 10 bases matching TRBD2. This CDR3 has 16 residues. In nucleotides, the CDR3 is TGTACCAACAGTCCCCTTCTAGCGGGGGCCTACAATGAGCAGTTCTTC. The encoded protein is CTNSPLLAGAYNEQFF.